The next 14 T cell receptor beta chains were all read from a single sample in a study of blood T cell repertoires in COVID-19. The repertoire was sequenced with immunoSEQ multiplex PCR; TCRdb's copy has only in-frame clones and lacks some. The sample consists of fewer than 250,000 clones, almost 85% of them appearing once. The specimen sequenced was peripheral blood. These receptors came from a woman between 40 and 55 years old with acute or convalescent COVID-19.

The rearrangement links TRBV15 to TRBJ1-2; TRBD1 matches at 7 bases. This CDR3 is built from 13 residues. V lost 7 bases to trimming and J lost 8 bases; unmatched junction nucleotides: 10. CDR1 is LNHNV and CDR2 is YYDKDF in the germline V gene (reference sequence). As DNA, the CDR3 is TGTGCCACCACTAGACAGGGTATTCCGGGCTACACCTTC. This gives the protein CATTRQGIPGYTF. Complete variable domain (other parts from reference TRBV15 and TRBJ1-2): DAMVIQNPRYQVTQFGKPVTLSCSQTLNHNVMYWYQQKSSQAPKLLFHYYDKDFNNEADTPDNFQSRRPNTSFCFLDIRSPGLGDTAMYLCATTRQGIPGYTFGSGTRLTVV.

The J gene is TRBJ2-1, the V gene TRBV6-5, with TRBD1 matching over 7 bases. From germline, CDR1 is MNHEY and CDR2 SVGAGI. This CDR3 is built from 14 residues. V lost 2 bases and J lost 8; bases outside the gene matches: 6. The CDR3 DNA reads TGTGCCAGCAGTTACCGACAGGGTTTCTATGAGCAGTTCTTC. This codes for CASSYRQGFYEQFF.

CDR3 nucleotide sequence: TGTGCCAGCAGCCCTGACAGGGGGAGGAAAAACATTCAGTACTTC. This translates into CASSPDRGRKNIQYF. The chain couples TRBV5-8 to TRBJ2-4; 9 bases match TRBD1. CDR3 size: 15 residues. Per the germline V gene, CDR1 is SGHTS and CDR2 is YDEGEE. Losses at the gene ends were 4 bases for V and 4 bases for J; bases not matched to a gene: 6. Variable domain in full (rest from reference TRBV5-8 and TRBJ2-4): EAGVTQSPTHLIKTRGQQATLRCSPISGHTSVYWYQQALGLGLQFLLWYDEGEERNRGNFPPRFSGRQFPNYSSELNVNALELEDSALYLCASSPDRGRKNIQYFGAGTRLSVL.

The genes are TRBV29-1 and TRBJ1-4, with D unresolved. Trimming removed 7 bases at V and 7 bases at J, with 25 bases between. Per germline, CDR1 SQVTM and CDR2 ANQGSEA. CDR3 size: 16 residues. The CDR3 nucleotides are TGCAGCGCGACCACCTCCCGCGGAACCGTGGCTGAAAAACTGTTTTTT. It codes for CSATTSRGTVAEKLFF. The full variable domain, rest sourced from reference TRBV29-1 and TRBJ1-4, is SAVISQKPSRDICQRGTSLTIQCQVDSQVTMMFWYRQQPGQSLTLIATANQGSEATYESGFVIDKFPISRPNLTFSTLTVSNMSPEDSSIYLCSATTSRGTVAEKLFFGSGTQLSVL.

The chain couples TRBV4-2 to TRBJ2-1, with a possible D match to TRBD1 (7 bases). Trimming took 0 bases from V and 5 from J, leaving 14 bases between them. The germline V gene encodes CDR1 LGHNA and CDR2 YNFKEQ. This CDR3 has 16 residues. CDR3 DNA sequence: TGTGCCAGCAGCCAAGAAACGCAGGGGGGTAACAATGAGCAGTTCTTC. Translated, it gives CASSQETQGGNNEQFF.

V usage is TRBV24-1 and J usage is TRBJ2-4; 7 bases are a match to TRBD2. This CDR3 is built from 12 residues. The ends lost 3 bases at V and 9 bases at J; junction bases unmatched: 1. Germline V gene data show CDR1 as KGHDR and CDR2 as SFDVKD. The CDR3 DNA reads TGTGCCACCAGTGATGGGGGGGGCATTCAGTACTTC. This translates into CATSDGGGIQYF.

This sequence joins TRBV6-6 and TRBJ2-3; TRBD2 is a possible D gene (6 bases). V was shortened by 6 bases and J by 6 bases, with 13 bases between the two germline ends. Germline-derived CDR1 and CDR2 are MNHNY and SVGAGI (reference sequence). The CDR3 is made up of 13 amino acids. In DNA form, the CDR3 reads TGTGCCAGCAGGGCGGGATTGATGGATACGCAGTATTTT. Its translation: CASRAGLMDTQYF.

The gene calls are TRBV28 and TRBJ2-2, with 8 bases matching TRBD1. Germline CDR1 reads MDHEN; CDR2 reads SYDVKM. The CDR3 covers 15 residues. V shed 4 bases, J shed 8 bases, and the junction held 9 bases outside the gene matches. In nucleotides, the CDR3 is TGTGCCAGCAGTTCCGCCGGACAGGGATGGGGGGAGCTGTTTTTT. Translated: CASSSAGQGWGELFF.

The CDR3 DNA sequence: TGTGCCAGCAGTCACTTAGCGGGATCTGAGCAGTTCTTC. Translation gives CASSHLAGSEQFF. V usage is TRBV6-6 and J usage is TRBJ2-1, with 8 bases that match TRBD2. The length of the CDR3 is 13 residues. The junction had 6 bases not matched to a gene; V was cut back by 5 bases and J by 9 bases. The germline CDR1 and CDR2 sequences are MNHNY and SVGAGI (reference sequence).

The chain recombines TRBV14 with TRBJ1-1, with D hard to call. The CDR3 sequence is 15 residues long. Germline V gene data show CDR1 as SGHDN and CDR2 as FVKESK. The ends were cut back, 3 bases at V and 1 base at J, with 12 bases in the middle. CDR3 region: CASSHISGGNTEAFF. In DNA, the CDR3 is TGTGCCAGCAGCCATATAAGCGGAGGGAACACTGAAGCTTTCTTT.

The chain employs TRBV2 and TRBJ1-5, with D possibly being TRBD1 (5 bases). The germline V and J ends were trimmed by 6 bases and 3 bases, with 18 bases remaining between them. This CDR3 region has 16 residues. CDR1 SNHLY and CDR2 FYNNEI come from the germline V gene. The CDR3 loop reads CASRWEGSKDNQPQHF. DNA of the CDR3: TGTGCCAGCAGGTGGGAGGGGTCGAAGGACAATCAGCCCCAGCATTTT.

The CDR3 sequence is CASSPPPEGRTEAFF. For the CDR3, the DNA is TGTGCCAGCTCACCACCGCCGGAGGGCCGCACTGAAGCTTTCTTT. The chain is built from TRBV18 and TRBJ1-1; D gene unclear. This CDR3 has 15 amino acids. V lost 0 bases to trimming and J lost 4 bases, with 12 bases between them. CDR1 KGHSH and CDR2 LQKENI come from the germline V gene.

V is TRBV27 and J is TRBJ2-5, with D possibly matching TRBD2 (6 bases). Germline V CDR1 and CDR2: MNHEY, SMNVEV (reference sequence). The CDR3 runs to 15 residues. V lost 3 bases to trimming and J lost 5 bases, with 16 bases between them. The DNA of the CDR3 is TGTGCCAGCAGTTTCCTCAGGGAGGTGCGCGAGACCCAGTACTTC. Amino acids: CASSFLREVRETQYF.

The chain is built from TRBV7-9 and TRBJ2-5, with 9 bases fitting TRBD1. Germline V gene data show CDR1 as SEHNR and CDR2 as FQNEAQ (reference sequence). V lost 5 bases to trimming and J lost 6 bases; unmatched junction nucleotides: 10. This CDR3 is 15 amino acids long. CDR3 nucleotide sequence: TGTGCCAGCAGCCACCCACAGGGGGCGGGGAAGACCCAGTACTTC. The encoded protein is CASSHPQGAGKTQYF.